This T cell receptor beta chain was identified during a study of blood T cell repertoires in COVID-19. Study in general: Collection of acute and convalescent COVID-19 samples took place in the United States, Italy and Spain.

Some clones are missing from TCRdb's copy, which holds only in-frame ones; the method was immunoSEQ multiplex PCR. The repertoire includes roughly 250,000 clones, almost 85% of them detected once, and around 4% sits in the top ten. Germline trimming cut 5 bases from V and 0 bases from J; bases unmatched to any gene: 8. CDR1 and CDR2 from the germline V gene are KGHSH and LQKENI. This CDR3 has 16 residues. The receptor was derived from a man aged 45-65 years with acute or convalescent COVID-19. Material for sequencing was peripheral blood. The chain recombines TRBV18 with TRBJ1-2; TRBD1 aligns across 8 bases. The CDR3 region has the DNA TGTGCCAGCTCATTTGGACAGGGAAATTCTAACTATGGCTACACCTTC. This encodes CASSFGQGNSNYGYTF.